One sample yielded the 21 T cell receptor beta chains listed below, sequenced in a study of T-cell reconstitution after alpha-beta-depleted transplantation in children. Unique molecular identifiers were incorporated into the prepared TCRbeta library. TCRdb reanalysed the PCR reads using MiXCR and keeps one entry per CDR3 protein. The sample carries about 58,000 distinct CDR3 sequences, approximately 43% recorded once. The specimen was PBMCs, mostly from graft donor cells, collected 360 days after TCRalphabeta/CD19-depleted stem cell transplant. The receptors come from a male patient between 5 and 17 years old who had a stem cell transplant for acute lymphoblastic leukemia, so the T cells may come from the graft donor.

This clonotype was counted once. The J gene is TRBJ2-2, the V gene TRBV7-2, with 10 bases matching TRBD1. Germline lookup yields CDR1 SGHTA and CDR2 FQGNSA. The CDR3 has 16 residues. The V segment lost 8 bases and the J segment 3 bases; nucleotides outside the gene matches: 9. CDR3 protein: CASRDRGSFHTGELFF. CDR3 in DNA: TGTGCCAGCCGGGACAGGGGAAGTTTTCACACCGGGGAGCTGTTTTTT.

The chain employs TRBV12-3 or TRBV12-4 and TRBJ2-7, with 11 bases aligning to TRBD2. This CDR3 has 16 residues. The trim removed 6 bases at V and 4 bases at J, leaving 11 bases unmatched. The CDR3 bases are TGTGCCAGCAGGGAAGGTACTAGCGGGAGTGGATACGAGCAGTACTTC. Its protein is CASREGTSGSGYEQYF.

This rearrangement joins TRBV6-2 or TRBV6-3 to TRBJ2-2; tentatively, D is TRBD1 (5 bases). CDR1 and CDR2 from the germline V gene are MNHEY and SVGEGT. This CDR3 has 17 amino acids. V lost 6 bases and J lost 4, with 21 bases in between. Written as DNA, the CDR3 is TGTGCCAGCAGCCACGAAATGTACAACCAGGGCACCGGGGAGCTGTTTTTT. Protein sequence: CASSHEMYNQGTGELFF.

Only a few counts were recorded for this clonotype. This chain connects TRBV20-1 to TRBJ2-1; 7 bases map to TRBD2. V gave up 6 bases and J gave up 2 bases; unmatched junction bases: 7. Germline CDR1 reads DFQATT; CDR2 reads SNEGSKA (reference sequence). The CDR3 has 14 residues. The CDR3 region is CSAGLAEPYNEQFF. The CDR3 nucleotides read TGCAGTGCCGGGCTAGCGGAACCCTACAATGAGCAGTTCTTC.

This chain uses TRBV6-1 with TRBJ2-2; TRBD1 matches at 9 bases. The V segment lost 6 bases and the J segment 4 bases; nucleotides outside the gene matches: 6. The CDR3 has 15 residues. Germline V lookup: CDR1 MNHNS, CDR2 SASEGT. CDR3 in DNA: TGTGCCAGCAGAAGGACAGGGGCCACCACCGGGGAGCTGTTTTTT. It codes for CASRRTGATTGELFF.

V and J are TRBV18 and TRBJ1-1; D remains unclear. Germline CDR1 is KGHSH and CDR2 is LQKENI. The CDR3 has 13 amino acids. Trimming removed 3 bases at V and 5 bases at J, with 10 bases between. The DNA for the CDR3 is TGTGCCAGCTCACCGGAGAGTGTTACTGAAGCTTTCTTT. The encoded protein is CASSPESVTEAFF.

This clonotype was detected only a few times. V is TRBV7-2 and J is TRBJ2-7; TRBD2 matches 13 bases. The CDR3 contains 17 residues. Germline CDR1 is SGHTA and CDR2 is FQGNSA. J gave up 6 bases and V 2 bases, and 10 bases lay outside the gene matches. CDR3 protein: CASSLRLAGGQRVEQYF. CDR3 DNA sequence: TGTGCCAGCAGCTTACGACTAGCGGGGGGCCAGAGAGTCGAGCAGTACTTC.

V is TRBV20-1 and J is TRBJ2-5; TRBD2 agrees at 8 bases. The V gene end was trimmed by 0 bases and the J gene end by 5 bases; junction bases not matched to a gene: 11. This CDR3 comprises 16 residues. Germline V gives CDR1 DFQATT, CDR2 SNEGSKA (reference sequence). CDR3 region: CSARDWLAGIEETQYF. The CDR3 DNA is TGCAGTGCTAGAGATTGGTTAGCGGGGATCGAGGAGACCCAGTACTTC.

V gene TRBV5-1 combines with J gene TRBJ1-3, with 8 bases that match TRBD1. The CDR3 loop spans 21 amino acids. V trimming: 0 bases; J trimming: 0 bases; junction bases outside the gene matches: 17. Germline loops: CDR1 SGHRS, CDR2 YFSETQ. Here the CDR3 reads CASSLEGTGTRGPLSGNTIYF. In DNA form, the CDR3 reads TGCGCCAGCAGCTTGGAAGGGACAGGTACCCGTGGCCCCCTCTCTGGAAACACCATATATTTT.

The chain links TRBV5-1 to TRBJ2-5; TRBD2 matches 10 bases. Germline CDR1 SGHRS, CDR2 YFSETQ. J gave up 6 bases and V 0 bases, and 8 bases lay outside the gene matches. This CDR3 spans 16 amino acids. The CDR3 region is CASSLEPAGGMKTQYF. The CDR3 nucleotides are TGCGCCAGCAGCTTGGAACCAGCGGGGGGGATGAAGACCCAGTACTTC.

The rearrangement uses TRBV18 and TRBJ1-5, with no clear D. V lost 2 bases, J lost 0 bases, and 5 bases lay in between. Per germline, CDR1 KGHSH and CDR2 LQKENI. The CDR3 has 14 residues. The CDR3 protein is CASSPENSNQPQHF. The CDR3 DNA sequence: TGTGCCAGCTCACCAGAGAATAGCAATCAGCCCCAGCATTTT.

V usage is TRBV6-2 or TRBV6-3 and J usage is TRBJ1-6; possibly TRBD1 for D (5 bases). Germline V gives CDR1 MNHEY, CDR2 SVGEGT. The CDR3 sequence is 15 residues long. Trimming shortened V by 5 bases and J by 4 bases, and 12 bases separated the two germline ends. The DNA for the CDR3 is TGTGCCAGCAGTCAGGGACCGCTATATAATTCACCCCTCCACTTT. Residues: CASSQGPLYNSPLHF.

The sample holds a few counts of this clonotype. The chain links TRBV2 to TRBJ2-1; 11 nucleotides agree with TRBD2. The germline V gene has CDR1 SNHLY and CDR2 FYNNEI. Trimming removed 5 bases from V and 6 bases from J; junction bases left unmatched: 9. The CDR3 spans 16 residues. The CDR3 DNA follows: TGTGCCAGCAGTCTAATTAGCGGGAGGGCGGTCAATGAGCAGTTCTTC. Amino acids: CASSLISGRAVNEQFF.

This chain joins TRBV2 and TRBJ1-1; D call uncertain. V was shortened by 7 bases and J by 7 bases, with 16 bases between the two germline ends. Germline V CDR1 and CDR2: SNHLY, FYNNEI. This CDR3 region has 13 residues. The CDR3 bases are TGTGCCAGCAAGGCAACCGCGGTCCGTGAAGCTTTCTTT. Translation gives CASKATAVREAFF.

In its sample, this clonotype was seen a few times. This chain links TRBV3-1 with TRBJ2-7; D is unclear. Trimming removed 1 base from V and 1 base from J, with 8 bases in between. The CDR3 is 14 amino acids. The germline V gene has CDR1 LGHDT and CDR2 YNNKEL (reference sequence). The CDR3 DNA reads TGTGCCAGCAGCCAAGCGAGGAGATCCTACGAGCAGTACTTC. Protein product: CASSQARRSYEQYF.

This chain joins TRBV9 and TRBJ1-2; D is unresolved. V was shortened by 0 bases and J by 2 bases, with 11 bases between the two germline ends. This CDR3 region has 15 residues. In germline, CDR1 is SGDLS, CDR2 YYNGEE. CDR3 region: CASSVDPTPNYGYTF. DNA for the CDR3: TGTGCCAGCAGCGTAGACCCCACACCAAACTATGGCTACACCTTC.

This clonotype has only a few counts. This chain joins TRBV7-9 and TRBJ2-3; TRBD1 is a possible D gene (6 bases). Trimming took off 7 bases at V and 6 bases at J, with 14 bases between the two ends. The germline CDR1 and CDR2 sequences are SEHNR and FQNEAQ (reference sequence). The length of the CDR3 is 13 residues. CDR3 loop: CASTLGGLDTQYF. As DNA, the CDR3 is TGTGCCAGCACTCTTGGGGGCTTGGATACGCAGTATTTT.

This clonotype was picked up a small number of times. The chain combines TRBV7-2 with TRBJ1-1; 8 bases line up with TRBD1. Trimming at V came to 4 bases and at J to 5 bases, leaving 6 bases not matched to a gene. The CDR3 has 14 residues. CDR1 SGHTA and CDR2 FQGNSA come from the germline V gene. CDR3 amino acids: CASSSRGRKTEAFF. CDR3 nucleotide sequence: TGTGCCAGCAGCTCCAGGGGGCGAAAAACTGAAGCTTTCTTT.

The CDR3 nucleotides are TGTGCCAGCAGCTTTAGTGCAGAGATGAGTGAGCAGTACTTC. This encodes CASSFSAEMSEQYF. The chain joins TRBV7-9 to TRBJ2-7; D remains ambiguous. Trimming pared 3 bases from V and 7 bases from J, leaving 16 bases between. The CDR3 length is 14 residues. From germline, CDR1 is SEHNR and CDR2 FQNEAQ (reference sequence).

This clonotype was detected a few times. This chain connects TRBV15 to TRBJ2-5, with 8 bases lining up with TRBD1. The CDR3 loop spans 13 amino acids. The J segment lost 5 bases and the V segment lost 5 bases, leaving 4 bases of the junction unmatched. The germline gives CDR1 LNHNV, CDR2 YYDKDF (reference sequence). This chain's CDR3 is CATSVRQGETQYF. As DNA, the CDR3 is TGTGCCACCAGCGTTCGACAGGGGGAGACCCAGTACTTC.

This clonotype was seen a few times. This chain connects TRBV20-1 to TRBJ1-5, with TRBD1 matching over 9 bases. The CDR3 has 17 amino acids. The V and J ends lost 5 bases and 1 base, in that order; junction bases with no gene match: 12. Germline V CDR1 and CDR2: DFQATT, SNEGSKA (reference sequence). The CDR3 coding sequence is TGCAGTGCTCCTCAGACAGGGGGGACCCTCAGCAATCAGCCCCAGCATTTT. The encoded protein is CSAPQTGGTLSNQPQHF.